The 30 T cell receptor beta chains in this list originate from one sample, sequenced in a study of T cells after posttransplantation cyclophosphamide. The protocol was immunoSEQ multiplex PCR, while the TCRdb copy is restricted to in-frame clones and leaves out a portion. The profile covers over 30,000 clones, none occurring a single time. The specimen was PBMCs. The source of these receptors is a woman aged 50 to 65 in good health and a related stem cell transplant donor.

This clone has a count of ten or more. The DNA of the CDR3 is TGTGCCAGCAGATCCGGACAGAACTATGGCTACACCTTC. Translation gives CASRSGQNYGYTF. V usage is TRBV7-9 and J usage is TRBJ1-2; maybe TRBD1 (6 bases). The germline V gene has CDR1 SEHNR and CDR2 FQNEAQ (reference sequence). The CDR3 loop spans 13 amino acids. V shed 6 bases and J shed 2 bases, with 10 bases lying between them.

At least ten counts were recorded for this clone. The chain recombines TRBV7-6 with TRBJ2-1, with D unclear. The germline CDR1 and CDR2 sequences are SGHVS and FNYEAQ. The CDR3 spans 14 residues. Trimming left V 4 bases short and J 9 bases short, with 16 bases between. This chain's CDR3 is CASSSRTPRSEQFF. CDR3 in DNA: TGTGCCAGCAGCTCCCGAACCCCGAGGAGTGAGCAGTTCTTC. Using reference TRBV7-6 and TRBJ2-1 for the parts outside the CDR3, the full variable domain is GAGVSQSPRYKVTKRGQDVALRCDPISGHVSLYWYRQALGQGPEFLTYFNYEAQQDKSGLPNDRFSAERPEGSISTLTIQRTEQRDSAMYRCASSSRTPRSEQFFGPGTRLTVL.

This clone was found many times. V and J are TRBV5-1 and TRBJ2-1, with 15 nucleotides matching TRBD2. V gave up 4 bases and J gave up 6 bases; unmatched junction bases: 14. The CDR3 runs to 19 residues. CDR1 SGHRS and CDR2 YFSETQ come from the germline V gene. The DNA for the CDR3 is TGCGCCAGCAGCCCGGTGGGGACTAGCGGGGGGCAAAAGGGCAATGAGCAGTTCTTC. It encodes CASSPVGTSGGQKGNEQFF.

At least ten counts were recorded for this clone. The chain recombines TRBV10-1 with TRBJ1-1, with no clear D. Germline-derived CDR1 and CDR2 are WNHNN and SYGVQD (reference sequence). Trimming took 7 bases from V and 7 from J, leaving 16 bases between them. This CDR3 has 13 amino acids. Here the CDR3 DNA reads TGCGCCAGCACGACGGGAACTTCAGTTGAAGCTTTCTTT. Its protein product is CASTTGTSVEAFF.

This clone was detected many times. Written as DNA, the CDR3 is TGTGCCAGTAGTATTATAGGGGCCTCCAATCAGCCCCAGCATTTT. Protein: CASSIIGASNQPQHF. J is TRBJ1-5 and V is TRBV19; possibly TRBD1 for D (5 bases). The CDR3 consists of 15 residues. V lost 3 bases and J 3 bases, leaving 12 bases between the germline ends. CDR1 and CDR2 from the germline V gene are LNHDA and SQIVND (reference sequence).

In this sample, this clone turned up many times. In DNA, the CDR3 is TGTGCCAGCAAGCTACTAGCGGGGGGTCACAATGAGCAGTTCTTC. This encodes CASKLLAGGHNEQFF. The genes are TRBV6-1 and TRBJ2-1, with 12 bases aligning to TRBD2. CDR1 MNHNS and CDR2 SASEGT come from the germline V gene. V was pared by 7 bases and J by 5 bases, with 6 bases of the junction left unmatched. The CDR3 totals 15 residues.

This clone occurred many times. The V call is TRBV18, the J call TRBJ1-3; the D is unclear. This CDR3 has 14 amino acids. V lost 4 bases and J 0 bases, leaving 7 bases between the germline ends. Germline V lookup: CDR1 KGHSH, CDR2 LQKENI. As DNA, the CDR3 is TGTGCCAGCTCACAATACAGCTCTGGAAACACCATATATTTT. This gives the protein CASSQYSSGNTIYF. Based on the CDR3 plus reference TRBV18 and TRBJ1-3, the full variable domain is NAGVMQNPRHLVRRRGQEARLRCSPMKGHSHVYWYRQLPEEGLKFMVYLQKENIIDESGMPKERFSAEFPKEGPSILRIQQVVRGDSAAYFCASSQYSSGNTIYFGEGSWLTVV.

This clone was detected many times. The chain joins TRBV5-6 to TRBJ2-7, with a tentative D call TRBD1 (6 bases). The CDR3 spans 14 residues. Deletions cut 5 bases from V and 5 bases from J, with 17 bases between. Germline V gene lookup returns CDR1 SGHDT and CDR2 YYEEEE. The chain's CDR3 is CASSTWWGLHEQYF. CDR3 nucleotides: TGTGCCAGCAGTACCTGGTGGGGGCTCCACGAGCAGTACTTC.

This clone was recorded many times. The V and J genes are TRBV6-5 and TRBJ2-7; 7 nucleotides line up with TRBD1. The germline CDR1 and CDR2 sequences are MNHEY and SVGAGI. The CDR3 covers 15 residues. Trimming removed 6 bases from V and 5 bases from J; junction bases left unmatched: 13. The CDR3 sequence is CASSLRGRRIDEQYF. The CDR3 DNA reads TGTGCCAGCAGCCTAAGGGGGCGGCGTATCGACGAGCAGTACTTC.

The genes are TRBV4-1 and TRBJ2-3, with D maybe TRBD1 (5 bases). With 1 base removed from V and 4 bases from J, the gap between germline ends came to 30 bases. Germline V CDR1 and CDR2: MGHRA, YSYEKL. CDR3 length: 21 amino acids. The CDR3 region is CASSQGPLTGFQGALPDTQYF. The CDR3 coding sequence is TGCGCCAGCAGCCAAGGCCCCTTAACCGGTTTTCAAGGGGCACTCCCAGATACGCAGTATTTT.

This clone has ten or more counts. This sequence joins TRBV29-1 and TRBJ2-1, with 8 bases fitting TRBD1. The germline V gene has CDR1 SQVTM and CDR2 ANQGSEA. J lost 1 base, V lost 7 bases, and 6 bases had no gene match. The CDR3 spans 14 residues. The CDR3 DNA sequence: TGCAGCGCTGGGGACAGGTCGTCCTACAATGAGCAGTTCTTC. Translating it yields CSAGDRSSYNEQFF.

This clone has a count of ten or more. The chain links TRBV19 to TRBJ2-7; the match to TRBD1 covers 7 bases. The CDR3 loop spans 16 amino acids. Germline CDR1 reads LNHDA; CDR2 reads SQIVND (reference sequence). Trimming cost V 5 bases and J 2 bases; bases outside gene matches: 12. In DNA form, the CDR3 reads TGTGCCAGTAGTTCCTGGACAGGTCCTGATCCCTACGAGCAGTACTTC. Amino acid sequence: CASSSWTGPDPYEQYF.

This clone was counted many times. The rearrangement joins TRBV5-1 to TRBJ1-2; perhaps TRBD1 as D (6 bases). The CDR3 sequence is 14 residues long. V shed 0 bases and J shed 4 bases, with 10 bases lying between them. CDR1 and CDR2 (germline): SGHRS, YFSETQ. This CDR3 is CASSLDQGSYGYTF. The CDR3 region has the DNA TGCGCCAGCAGCTTGGATCAGGGGTCCTATGGCTACACCTTC.

This clone was picked up many times. V is TRBV5-1 and J is TRBJ1-1; D is undetermined. Trimming took off 0 bases at V and 3 bases at J, with 21 bases between the two ends. CDR1 and CDR2 from the germline V gene are SGHRS and YFSETQ. The CDR3 contains 18 residues. CDR3 sequence reads: CASSLDPRVAAGDTEAFF. The CDR3, as DNA: TGCGCCAGCAGCTTGGATCCGAGGGTAGCCGCCGGGGACACTGAAGCTTTCTTT.

This clone was seen many times. The chain combines TRBV5-6 with TRBJ1-2, with unresolved D. V was clipped by 4 bases and J by 0 bases, with 4 bases between them. The germline V gene encodes CDR1 SGHDT and CDR2 YYEEEE. The CDR3 covers 12 residues. CDR3 residues: CASSPTNYGYTF. CDR3 DNA sequence: TGTGCCAGCAGCCCCACTAACTATGGCTACACCTTC.

This clone was observed many times. This sequence joins TRBV5-1 and TRBJ2-7, with 11 bases that match TRBD2. The ends lost 4 bases at V and 2 bases at J; junction bases unmatched: 8. CDR1 is SGHRS, CDR2 YFSETQ, per germline. CDR3 length: 16 amino acids. The CDR3 is CASSAGMTSGAYEQYF. DNA for the CDR3: TGCGCCAGCAGCGCGGGAATGACTAGCGGGGCCTACGAGCAGTACTTC. Full variable domain (outside the CDR3, taken from reference TRBV5-1 and TRBJ2-7): KAGVTQTPRYLIKTRGQQVTLSCSPISGHRSVSWYQQTPGQGLQFLFEYFSETQRNKGNFPGRFSGRQFSNSRSEMNVSTLELGDSALYLCASSAGMTSGAYEQYFGPGTRLTVT.

This clone was counted at least ten times. The gene calls are TRBV7-2 and TRBJ2-7; 10 nucleotides agree with TRBD1. V lost 4 bases to trimming and J lost 6 bases; unmatched junction nucleotides: 12. Germline V CDR1 and CDR2: SGHTA, FQGNSA. The CDR3 spans 16 residues. CDR3 in DNA: TGTGCCAGCAGCTCTTCCCCAGGGGACAGGGGTCGCGAGCAGTACTTC. Its translation is CASSSSPGDRGREQYF.

J is TRBJ1-5 and V is TRBV27, with D possibly matching TRBD1 (5 bases). The CDR3 has 13 amino acids. Germline assignment: CDR1 MNHEY and CDR2 SMNVEV (reference sequence). Trimming left V 4 bases short and J 6 bases short, with 10 bases between. The CDR3 loop is CASSSDRGQPQHF. CDR3 DNA: TGTGCCAGCAGTTCAGATAGGGGTCAGCCCCAGCATTTT.

This clone was counted many times. CDR3 loop: CASSLGRQGDEQYF. Here the CDR3 DNA reads TGCGCCAGCAGCCTAGGTCGGCAGGGGGACGAGCAGTACTTC. V usage is TRBV5-1 and J usage is TRBJ2-7, with 7 bases identical to TRBD1. The germline CDR1 and CDR2 sequences are SGHRS and YFSETQ. J gave up 5 bases and V 4 bases, and 9 bases lay outside the gene matches. This CDR3 has 14 residues.

This clone was observed many times. The J gene is TRBJ2-7, the V gene TRBV28; 9 bases fit TRBD1. This CDR3 has 15 amino acids. Germline V gene sequence: CDR1 MDHEN, CDR2 SYDVKM. J gave up 0 bases and V 4 bases, and 4 bases lay outside the gene matches. The CDR3 DNA is TGTGCCAGCAGTTATCCGGGACAGGGCTCCTACGAGCAGTACTTC. It codes for CASSYPGQGSYEQYF.

This clone was picked up many times. The chain carries TRBV13 and TRBJ2-5; 8 bases are a match to TRBD2. Trimming cost V 2 bases and J 1 base; bases outside gene matches: 6. CDR1 and CDR2 (germline): PRHDT, FYEKMQ (reference sequence). The CDR3 has 16 residues. The CDR3 sequence: CASSLFSGGLQETQYF. The CDR3 DNA reads as TGTGCCAGCAGCTTATTCAGCGGGGGCCTCCAAGAGACCCAGTACTTC. Full variable domain (remainder filled in from reference TRBV13 and TRBJ2-5): AAGVIQSPRHLIKEKRETATLKCYPIPRHDTVYWYQQGPGQDPQFLISFYEKMQSDKGSIPDRFSAQQFSDYHSELNMSSLELGDSALYFCASSLFSGGLQETQYFGPGTRLLVL.

In this sample, this clone turned up many times. The CDR3 DNA reads as TGTGCCAGCAGACTCAGGGATGGCTATGGCTACACCTTC. Its translation is CASRLRDGYGYTF. This chain links TRBV27 with TRBJ1-2; weak D call: TRBD1 (5 bases). The CDR3 runs to 13 residues. Germline values: CDR1 MNHEY, CDR2 SMNVEV (reference sequence). The V and J ends lost 6 bases and 4 bases respectively, with 12 bases between them.

This clone was seen at least ten times. This sequence joins TRBV14 and TRBJ1-2; maybe TRBD1 (5 bases). The CDR3 spans 16 residues. Trimming shortened V by 0 bases and J by 0 bases, and 11 bases separated the two germline ends. Germline CDR1 and CDR2: SGHDN and FVKESK. CDR3: CASSQEGAAPNYGYTF. CDR3 bases: TGTGCCAGCAGCCAAGAAGGGGCAGCACCTAACTATGGCTACACCTTC.

This clone was recorded many times. V is TRBV19 and J is TRBJ1-5; D is uncertain. Trimming took off 4 bases at V and 9 bases at J, with 19 bases between the two ends. The CDR3 loop spans 15 amino acids. Germline V gene lookup returns CDR1 LNHDA and CDR2 SQIVND (reference sequence). CDR3 coding DNA: TGTGCCAGTAGTAAGGCCCCTACGGCGGAATCGCCCCAGCATTTT. Its translation is CASSKAPTAESPQHF. Complete variable domain (other parts from reference TRBV19 and TRBJ1-5): DGGITQSPKYLFRKEGQNVTLSCEQNLNHDAMYWYRQDPGQGLRLIYYSQIVNDFQKGDIAEGYSVSREKKESFPLTVTSAQKNPTAFYLCASSKAPTAESPQHFGDGTRLSIL.

This clone was found many times. V usage is TRBV7-8 and J usage is TRBJ2-3, with 8 bases aligning to TRBD2. J was trimmed by 0 bases and V by 1 base; bases with no gene match: 3. This CDR3 contains 16 residues. The germline V gene encodes CDR1 SGHVS and CDR2 FQNEAQ. Here the CDR3 DNA reads TGTGCCAGCAGCTTAGGGGCTAGCGGGAGCACAGATACGCAGTATTTT. Protein product: CASSLGASGSTDTQYF.

This clone was found many times. The chain links TRBV6-1 to TRBJ2-1, with 8 bases aligning to TRBD1. The length of the CDR3 is 14 residues. Germline V CDR1 and CDR2: MNHNS, SASEGT. With V trimmed by 1 base and J by 9 bases, 5 bases remained unmatched. The CDR3 DNA reads as TGTGCCAGCAGTGAAGGGACAGGGTTTAGTGAGCAGTTCTTC. Its translation: CASSEGTGFSEQFF.

This clone was recorded many times. The CDR3 DNA reads TGCGCCAGCAGCTTGGGCCGCAGTTCCTACGAGCAGTACTTC. Residues: CASSLGRSSYEQYF. The chain employs TRBV5-1 and TRBJ2-7; D is undetermined. The CDR3 extends over 14 amino acids. CDR1 SGHRS and CDR2 YFSETQ come from the germline V gene. Trimming took off 0 bases at V and 1 base at J, with 8 bases between the two ends.

The sample holds many counts of this clone. The chain carries TRBV28 and TRBJ1-2; D might be TRBD1 (6 bases). CDR1 is MDHEN, CDR2 SYDVKM, per germline. V dropped 3 bases and J dropped 4 bases, with 12 bases sitting between them. The CDR3 spans 14 residues. This chain's CDR3 is CASSLDRTIYGYTF. In DNA form, the CDR3 reads TGTGCCAGCAGTTTGGACAGAACTATCTATGGCTACACCTTC.

The chain carries TRBV23-1 and TRBJ1-2; TRBD1 matches at 10 bases. TRBV23-1 is classed as an ORF, of uncertain function. The trim removed 6 bases at V and 3 bases at J, leaving 16 bases unmatched. This CDR3 has 18 residues. The CDR3 reads CASRKKMRDRGWYYGYTF. The CDR3 region has the DNA TGCGCCAGCAGGAAAAAGATGCGGGACAGGGGATGGTACTATGGCTACACCTTC.

This clone showed up many times. The rearrangement uses TRBV30 and TRBJ1-5, with 7 bases matching TRBD1. Germline loops: CDR1 GTSNPN, CDR2 SVGIG (reference sequence). The length of the CDR3 is 13 residues. J gave up 7 bases and V 0 bases, and 3 bases lay outside the gene matches. In DNA, the CDR3 is TGTGCCTGGAGTGTTAAGGGGGCCCAGCCCCAGCATTTT. This encodes CAWSVKGAQPQHF.